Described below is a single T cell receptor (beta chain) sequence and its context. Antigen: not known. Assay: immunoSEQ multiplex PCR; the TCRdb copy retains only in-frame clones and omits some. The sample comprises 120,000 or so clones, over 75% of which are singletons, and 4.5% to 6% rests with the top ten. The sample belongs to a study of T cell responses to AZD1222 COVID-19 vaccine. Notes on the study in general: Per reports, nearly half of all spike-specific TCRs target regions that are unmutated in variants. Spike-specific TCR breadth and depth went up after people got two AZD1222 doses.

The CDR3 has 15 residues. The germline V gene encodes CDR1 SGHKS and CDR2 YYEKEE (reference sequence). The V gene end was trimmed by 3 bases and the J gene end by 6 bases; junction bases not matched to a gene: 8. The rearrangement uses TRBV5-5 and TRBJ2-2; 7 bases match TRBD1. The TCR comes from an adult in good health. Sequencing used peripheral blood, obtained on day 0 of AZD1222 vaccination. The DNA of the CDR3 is TGTGCCAGCAGCTGGCCCTACAGGGGCGCCGGGGAGCTGTTTTTT. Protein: CASSWPYRGAGELFF.